A single sample gave rise to the 21 T cell receptor beta chains below, sequenced in a study of cytomegalovirus exposure and HLA in healthy donors. Repertoires were generated with immunoSEQ multiplex PCR, while TCRdb's copy carries only in-frame clones and drops some. The top ten clones hold about 8% of a sample with around 49,000 clones, around 94% of them seen once. The sequencing sample was made of PBMCs. The receptors stem from a woman between 18 and 30 years old in good health and CMV-seropositive.

The count of this clone is one. This chain uses TRBV19 with TRBJ1-2, with 8 nucleotides matching TRBD1. The CDR3 spans 16 residues. The junction had 6 bases not matched to a gene; V was cut back by 3 bases and J by 0 bases. Per the germline V gene, CDR1 is LNHDA and CDR2 is SQIVND (reference sequence). CDR3 coding DNA: TGTGCCAGTAGTATCGACAGGGGCTACCCTAACTATGGCTACACCTTC. Protein: CASSIDRGYPNYGYTF.

V gene TRBV28 combines with J gene TRBJ2-2; D gene ambiguous. Per germline, CDR1 MDHEN and CDR2 SYDVKM. Trimming shortened V by 4 bases and J by 1 base, and 13 bases separated the two germline ends. The length of the CDR3 is 16 residues. CDR3 coding DNA: TGTGCCAGCAGTTCCCCTATTGCGCAGAACACCGGGGAGCTGTTTTTT. This codes for CASSSPIAQNTGELFF.

The gene calls are TRBV19 and TRBJ2-1; TRBD1 is a possible D gene (6 bases). Germline CDR1 and CDR2: LNHDA and SQIVND (reference sequence). V lost 10 bases and J lost 7, with 23 bases in between. This CDR3 has 15 amino acids. CDR3 nucleotide sequence: TGTGCCATCTCCCCCATTGGGGGCCTTGGGAATGAGCAGTTCTTC. Residues: CAISPIGGLGNEQFF.

The rearrangement links TRBV6-5 to TRBJ1-4; 9 nucleotides align to TRBD1. The CDR3 is 14 residues long. J gave up 8 bases and V 4 bases, and 5 bases lay outside the gene matches. The germline gives CDR1 MNHEY, CDR2 SVGAGI. In DNA form, the CDR3 reads TGTGCCAGCAGTTCGACAGGGGGATGGGAAAAACTGTTTTTT. It specifies CASSSTGGWEKLFF.

The chain joins TRBV30 to TRBJ1-1; TRBD1 matches 7 bases. The CDR3 sequence is 14 residues long. Germline V lookup: CDR1 GTSNPN, CDR2 SVGIG (reference sequence). Losses at the gene ends were 4 bases for V and 1 base for J; bases not matched to a gene: 6. The DNA for the CDR3 is TGTGCCTGGAAAAGGGGGCGAGGGAACACTGAAGCTTTCTTT. Its protein is CAWKRGRGNTEAFF.

The chain uses TRBV6-4 and TRBJ1-2; 7 bases match TRBD1. Germline V lookup: CDR1 MRHNA, CDR2 SNTAGT. V gave up 4 bases and J gave up 5 bases; unmatched junction bases: 10. This CDR3 spans 15 amino acids. The DNA of the CDR3 is TGTGCCAGCAGTGTCAACAGGGGCGGAAATTATGGCTACACCTTC. It codes for CASSVNRGGNYGYTF.

The chain uses TRBV11-2 and TRBJ2-7, with D possibly TRBD2 on 5 matching bases. Germline CDR1 SGHAT, CDR2 FQNNGV. Trimming took off 0 bases at V and 0 bases at J, with 12 bases between the two ends. This CDR3 contains 16 residues. The CDR3 DNA sequence: TGTGCCAGCAGCTTAGAAATGGGAGTGATCTCCTACGAGCAGTACTTC. Translated: CASSLEMGVISYEQYF.

The chain employs TRBV30 and TRBJ2-7; TRBD2 might be the D (6 bases). The germline V gene encodes CDR1 GTSNPN and CDR2 SVGIG (reference sequence). Trimming shortened V by 1 base and J by 4 bases, and 14 bases separated the two germline ends. The CDR3 covers 14 residues. The CDR3 here is CAWSARRAGYEQYF. The CDR3 DNA sequence: TGTGCCTGGAGTGCTCGGAGGGCGGGGTACGAGCAGTACTTC.

This clone was found once. In DNA, the CDR3 is TGTGCCAGCAGTTACAAGGGGCCGGGAAACACCATATATTTT. Its protein product is CASSYKGPGNTIYF. The genes are TRBV6-5 and TRBJ1-3; tentative D call: TRBD1 (5 bases). The germline gives CDR1 MNHEY, CDR2 SVGAGI. This CDR3 spans 14 amino acids. The V end was cut by 2 bases, the J end by 4 bases, with 9 bases between.

The chain couples TRBV29-1 to TRBJ1-1; 7 bases line up with TRBD1. CDR3 size: 14 residues. With 5 bases clipped from V and 7 bases from J, the junction kept 13 bases outside the gene matches. From germline, CDR1 is SQVTM and CDR2 ANQGSEA. The CDR3 DNA reads TGCAGCGTTCCCACCAGAACAGGGGAAGTTGAAGCTTTCTTT. This codes for CSVPTRTGEVEAFF.

V and J are TRBV7-2 and TRBJ2-5; D is uncertain. V was shortened by 2 bases and J by 1 base, with 5 bases between the two germline ends. Germline V gene lookup returns CDR1 SGHTA and CDR2 FQGNSA. The CDR3 spans 13 residues. The CDR3 loop is CASSLNTQETQYF. The CDR3 bases are TGTGCCAGCAGCTTAAACACCCAAGAGACCCAGTACTTC.

J is TRBJ1-1 and V is TRBV9; unclear D gene. The CDR3 totals 15 residues. V gave up 4 bases and J gave up 4 bases, with 17 bases separating them. Germline-derived CDR1 and CDR2 are SGDLS and YYNGEE. The CDR3 coding sequence is TGTGCCAGCAGCCCTCACCCCTCTTCGGGCACTGAAGCTTTCTTT. This translates into CASSPHPSSGTEAFF.

This clone was detected a few times. This chain links TRBV6-1 with TRBJ2-7; D is unresolved. This CDR3 contains 14 residues. From germline, CDR1 is MNHNS and CDR2 SASEGT. Trimming took 1 base from V and 3 from J, leaving 10 bases between them. The CDR3 DNA reads as TGTGCCAGCAGTGAAGGAGCCCGGAGCTACGAGCAGTACTTC. Protein sequence: CASSEGARSYEQYF.

This chain connects TRBV5-6 to TRBJ1-6, with TRBD1 matching 9 bases. Germline values: CDR1 SGHDT, CDR2 YYEEEE. Unmatched junction bases numbered 6, after V lost 4 bases and J lost 10 bases. The length of the CDR3 is 14 residues. As DNA, the CDR3 is TGTGCCAGCAGCCCGGGACAGGGAAGATCACCCCTCCACTTT. Its translation: CASSPGQGRSPLHF.

The chain uses TRBV5-8 and TRBJ1-5; D may be TRBD1 (6 bases). This CDR3 spans 16 amino acids. The V gene's germline CDR1 is SGHTS and CDR2 YDEGEE. Trimming took 2 bases from V and 3 from J, leaving 15 bases between them. CDR3 amino acids: CASSLRLGQLNQPQHF. The CDR3 bases are TGTGCCAGCAGCTTACGCCTTGGACAGCTCAATCAGCCCCAGCATTTT.

The rearrangement links TRBV18 to TRBJ2-1, with 8 bases fitting TRBD2. This CDR3 comprises 14 residues. Germline CDR1 is KGHSH and CDR2 is LQKENI. The ends lost 2 bases at V and 9 bases at J; junction bases unmatched: 6. CDR3: CASSPLVREGEQFF. The CDR3 DNA reads TGTGCCAGCTCACCATTGGTTCGGGAGGGTGAGCAGTTCTTC.

The chain joins TRBV27 to TRBJ1-5; 9 bases are a match to TRBD1. Per the germline V gene, CDR1 is MNHEY and CDR2 is SMNVEV (reference sequence). Unmatched junction bases numbered 3, after V lost 3 bases and J lost 3 bases. The CDR3 runs 15 residues. CDR3 protein: CASSFGTGNNQPQHF. In DNA form, the CDR3 reads TGTGCCAGCAGTTTTGGGACAGGGAACAATCAGCCCCAGCATTTT.

For the CDR3, the DNA is TGTGCCAGTAGTAAACAGGGGGCTTGGACCGGGGAGCTGTTTTTT. Translating gives CASSKQGAWTGELFF. The J gene is TRBJ2-2, the V gene TRBV19; 9 nucleotides match TRBD1. The CDR3 totals 15 residues. Germline V lookup: CDR1 LNHDA, CDR2 SQIVND (reference sequence). V trimming: 4 bases; J trimming: 5 bases; junction bases outside the gene matches: 5.

The chain links TRBV5-1 to TRBJ2-2, with D unclear. The V and J ends lost 1 base and 0 bases respectively, with 7 bases between them. The length of the CDR3 is 15 residues. Germline CDR1 and CDR2: SGHRS and YFSETQ. CDR3 amino acids: CASSLMSANTGELFF. The CDR3 DNA reads as TGCGCCAGCAGCTTGATGTCCGCGAACACCGGGGAGCTGTTTTTT.

The rearrangement uses TRBV25-1 and TRBJ2-5, with TRBD1 matching 9 bases. This CDR3 is 15 amino acids long. Germline-derived CDR1 and CDR2 are MGHDK and SYGVNS. Trimming at V came to 4 bases and at J to 4 bases, leaving 7 bases not matched to a gene. CDR3 in amino acids: CASSAPQGARETQYF. The CDR3 DNA follows: TGTGCCAGCAGTGCACCACAGGGGGCTCGAGAGACCCAGTACTTC.

V and J are TRBV6-5 and TRBJ2-7; D may be TRBD2 (6 bases). In germline, CDR1 is MNHEY, CDR2 SVGAGI. V dropped 3 bases and J dropped 2 bases, with 14 bases sitting between them. CDR3 length: 15 amino acids. CDR3 loop: CASSYGFGGAYEQYF. The CDR3 DNA reads TGTGCCAGCAGTTATGGGTTCGGGGGTGCCTACGAGCAGTACTTC.